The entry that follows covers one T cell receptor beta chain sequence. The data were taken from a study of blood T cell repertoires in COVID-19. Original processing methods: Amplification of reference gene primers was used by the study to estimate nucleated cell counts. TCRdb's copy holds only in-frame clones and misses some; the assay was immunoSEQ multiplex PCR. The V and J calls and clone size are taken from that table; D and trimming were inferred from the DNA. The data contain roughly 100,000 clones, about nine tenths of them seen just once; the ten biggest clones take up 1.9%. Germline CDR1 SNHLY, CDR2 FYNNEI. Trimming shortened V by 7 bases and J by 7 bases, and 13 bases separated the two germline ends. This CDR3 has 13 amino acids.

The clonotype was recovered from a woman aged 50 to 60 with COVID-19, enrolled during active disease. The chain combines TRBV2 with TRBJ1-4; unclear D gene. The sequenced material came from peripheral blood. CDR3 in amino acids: CASKEGGSEKLFF. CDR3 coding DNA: TGTGCCAGCAAGGAGGGAGGGAGTGAAAAACTGTTTTTT. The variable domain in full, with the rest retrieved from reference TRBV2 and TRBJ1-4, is EPEVTQTPSHQVTQMGQEVILRCVPISNHLYFYWYRQILGQKVEFLVSFYNNEISEKSEIFDDQFSVERPDGSNFTLKIRSTKLEDSAMYFCASKEGGSEKLFFGSGTQLSVL.